This T cell receptor beta chain was sequenced in a study of blood T cell repertoires in COVID-19. V gave up 1 base and J gave up 4 bases, with 10 bases separating them. In germline, CDR1 is SGHKS, CDR2 YYEKEE (reference sequence). The CDR3 is made up of 14 amino acids. Data came from immunoSEQ multiplex PCR; TCRdb stores just in-frame clones and leaves some out. The table lists about 160,000 clones, roughly 90% of them singletons. This sequence originates from a woman aged 60-70 years with active or convalescent COVID-19. The sequenced sample consisted of peripheral blood. V usage is TRBV5-5 and J usage is TRBJ2-3, with D hard to call. The CDR3 nucleotides read TGTGCCAGCAGCTTGATCCATCAGGCAGATACGCAGTATTTT. This gives the protein CASSLIHQADTQYF.